The T cell receptor (beta chain) described here comes from a study of OX40 agonist ivuxolimab in advanced cancers. Broader study findings: Expanded clones were, on average, more numerous in CD8+ T cells than in CD4+.

The table came from immunoSEQ multiplex PCR; TCRdb's copy has only in-frame clones and leaves some out. The sample has 65,000 to 70,000 clones, roughly 89% seen once; the top ten hold 8% to 11%. As regards this clone: Antigen unknown.

Germline CDR1 LGHNA, CDR2 YSLEER. The V gene end was trimmed by 4 bases and the J gene end by 2 bases; junction bases not matched to a gene: 6. The CDR3 loop spans 15 amino acids. The sample in question was CD4+ or CD8+ T cells sorted from blood, obtained in a trial of the OX40 agonist ivuxolimab. This rearrangement joins TRBV4-3 to TRBJ2-3; 7 bases line up with TRBD2. The source is an adult with an advanced solid tumor such as melanoma, head and neck, liver or kidney cancer. CDR3 DNA: TGCGCCAGCAGCCCTGGGACTACCTACACAGATACGCAGTATTTT. Its protein is CASSPGTTYTDTQYF.